This T cell receptor (beta chain) emerged from a study of PD-L1 blockade in urothelial cancer. Study-level information: Patients had received 0 to 3 prior chemotherapy regimens. Among blood samples, the median T cell count was around 150,000.

Profiled with immunoSEQ multiplex PCR; TCRdb holds only in-frame clones, not every one. The profile shows more than 95,000 clones, about 84% of them singletons. CDR3 length: 14 residues. Trimming took 5 bases from V and 8 from J, leaving 18 bases between them. Germline V gene data show CDR1 as MDHEN and CDR2 as SYDVKM. Time point given: peripheral blood 6 weeks after treatment start. Patients' urothelial carcinoma was locally advanced or metastatic. Samples spanned pretreatment and treatment, with 1 to 8 time points per patient. Sequenced material: PBMCs, taken around atezolizumab (anti-PD-L1) treatment. The rearrangement links TRBV28 to TRBJ1-2, with a weak D call TRBD1 (5 bases). The clonotype was recovered from a man between 45 and 60 years old with urothelial cancer. The CDR3 sequence is CASSINAGVGGYTF. The DNA for the CDR3 is TGTGCCAGCAGTATAAATGCGGGGGTAGGCGGCTACACCTTC.